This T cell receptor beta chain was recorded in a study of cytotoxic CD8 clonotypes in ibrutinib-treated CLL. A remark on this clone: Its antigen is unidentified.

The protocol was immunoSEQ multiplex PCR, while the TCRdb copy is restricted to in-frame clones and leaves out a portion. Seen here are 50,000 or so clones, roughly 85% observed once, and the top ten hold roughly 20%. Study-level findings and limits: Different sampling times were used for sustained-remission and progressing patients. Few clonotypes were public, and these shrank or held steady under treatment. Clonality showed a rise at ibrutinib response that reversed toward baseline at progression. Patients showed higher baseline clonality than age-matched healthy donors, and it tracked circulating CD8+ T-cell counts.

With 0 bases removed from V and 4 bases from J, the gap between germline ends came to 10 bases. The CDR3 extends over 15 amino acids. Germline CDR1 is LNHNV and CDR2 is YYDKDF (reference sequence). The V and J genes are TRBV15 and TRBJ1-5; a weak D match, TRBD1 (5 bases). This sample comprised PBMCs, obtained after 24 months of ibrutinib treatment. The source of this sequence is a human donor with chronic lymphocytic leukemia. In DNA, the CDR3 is TGTGCCACCAGCAGAGATAAAGGGGTTAATCAGCCCCAGCATTTT. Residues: CATSRDKGVNQPQHF.